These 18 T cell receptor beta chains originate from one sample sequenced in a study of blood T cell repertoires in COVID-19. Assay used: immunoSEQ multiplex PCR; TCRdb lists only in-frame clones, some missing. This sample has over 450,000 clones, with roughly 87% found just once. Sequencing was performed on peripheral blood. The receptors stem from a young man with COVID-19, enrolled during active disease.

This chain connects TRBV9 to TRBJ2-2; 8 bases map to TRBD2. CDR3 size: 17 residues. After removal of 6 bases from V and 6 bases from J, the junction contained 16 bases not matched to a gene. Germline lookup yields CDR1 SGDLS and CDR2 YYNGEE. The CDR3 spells CASTYSPAGGPAGELFF. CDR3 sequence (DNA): TGTGCCAGCACCTACAGCCCGGCGGGAGGCCCGGCCGGGGAGCTGTTTTTT.

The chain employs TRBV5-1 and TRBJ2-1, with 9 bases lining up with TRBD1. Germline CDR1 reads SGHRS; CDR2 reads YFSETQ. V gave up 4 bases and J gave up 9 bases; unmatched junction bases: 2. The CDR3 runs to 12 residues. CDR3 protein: CASSATGGEQFF. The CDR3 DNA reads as TGCGCCAGCAGCGCGACAGGGGGTGAGCAGTTCTTC.

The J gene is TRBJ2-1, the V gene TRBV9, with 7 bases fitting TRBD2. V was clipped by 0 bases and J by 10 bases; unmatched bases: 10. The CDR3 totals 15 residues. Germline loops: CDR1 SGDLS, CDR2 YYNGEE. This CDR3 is CASSVEGMGTTEQFF. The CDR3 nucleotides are TGTGCCAGCAGCGTAGAGGGGATGGGGACTACCGAGCAGTTCTTC.

CDR3 sequence reads: CASSERGTGGRNEQYF. The DNA of the CDR3 is TGTGCCAGCAGTGAACGGGGGACAGGGGGTCGGAACGAGCAGTACTTC. The chain carries TRBV6-1 and TRBJ2-7; TRBD1 matches 11 bases. The V gene's germline CDR1 is MNHNS and CDR2 SASEGT. The CDR3 is 16 residues long. J lost 5 bases, V lost 2 bases, and 8 bases had no gene match.

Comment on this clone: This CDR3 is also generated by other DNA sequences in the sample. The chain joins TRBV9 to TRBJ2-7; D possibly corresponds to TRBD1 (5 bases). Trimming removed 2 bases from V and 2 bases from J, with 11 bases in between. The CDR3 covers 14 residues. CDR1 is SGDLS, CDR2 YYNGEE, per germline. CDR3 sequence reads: CASSVTDSPYEQYF. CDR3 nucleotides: TGTGCCAGCAGCGTGACAGATAGTCCCTACGAGCAGTACTTC.

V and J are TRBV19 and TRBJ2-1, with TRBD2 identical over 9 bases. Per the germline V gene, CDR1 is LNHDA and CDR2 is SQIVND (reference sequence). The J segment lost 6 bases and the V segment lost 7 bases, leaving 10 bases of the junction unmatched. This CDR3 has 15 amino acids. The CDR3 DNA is TGTGCCAGTACCCTACTGGCGGGGGGGCGCAATGAGCAGTTCTTC. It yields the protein CASTLLAGGRNEQFF.

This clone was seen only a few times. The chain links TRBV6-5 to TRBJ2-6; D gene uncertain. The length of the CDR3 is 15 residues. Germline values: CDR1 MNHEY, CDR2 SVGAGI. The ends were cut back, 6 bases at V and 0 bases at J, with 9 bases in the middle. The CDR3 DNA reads TGTGCCAGCAGGCCTCTCGGCTCTGGGGCCAACGTCCTGACTTTC. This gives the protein CASRPLGSGANVLTF.

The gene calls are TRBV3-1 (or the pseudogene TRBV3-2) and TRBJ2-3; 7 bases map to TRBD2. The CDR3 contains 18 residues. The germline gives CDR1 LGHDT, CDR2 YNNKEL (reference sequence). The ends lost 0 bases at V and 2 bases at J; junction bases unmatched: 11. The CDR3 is CASSQDLMGEGLTDTQYF. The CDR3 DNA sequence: TGTGCCAGCAGCCAAGATCTAATGGGGGAGGGCCTCACAGATACGCAGTATTTT.

The chain's CDR3 is CASTLEATGELFF. CDR3 bases: TGTGCCAGTACCCTGGAGGCCACCGGGGAGCTGTTTTTT. The gene calls are TRBV19 and TRBJ2-2; D may be TRBD2 (5 bases). Trimming cost V 7 bases and J 4 bases, with 10 bases left between them. CDR3 size: 13 residues. Germline V lookup: CDR1 LNHDA, CDR2 SQIVND (reference sequence). Using reference TRBV19 and TRBJ2-2 for the parts outside the CDR3, the full variable domain is DGGITQSPKYLFRKEGQNVTLSCEQNLNHDAMYWYRQDPGQGLRLIYYSQIVNDFQKGDIAEGYSVSREKKESFPLTVTSAQKNPTAFYLCASTLEATGELFFGEGSRLTVL.

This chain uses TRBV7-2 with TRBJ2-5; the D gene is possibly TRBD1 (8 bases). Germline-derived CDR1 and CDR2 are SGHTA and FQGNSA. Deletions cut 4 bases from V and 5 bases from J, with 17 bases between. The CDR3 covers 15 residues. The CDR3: CASSSRTGRGETQYF. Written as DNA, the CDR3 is TGTGCCAGCAGCTCCCGGACAGGGCGGGGGGAGACCCAGTACTTC.

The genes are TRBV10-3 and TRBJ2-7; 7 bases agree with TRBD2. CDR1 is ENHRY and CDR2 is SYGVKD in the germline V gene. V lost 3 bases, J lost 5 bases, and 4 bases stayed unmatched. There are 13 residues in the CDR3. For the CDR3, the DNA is TGTGCCATCAGTGAATGGGGGGGGAACGAGCAGTACTTC. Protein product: CAISEWGGNEQYF.

Here the CDR3 DNA reads TGCGCCAGCAGCTTGCTGTTCGGACAGCCTGGAAACACCATATATTTT. Amino acids: CASSLLFGQPGNTIYF. The chain links TRBV5-1 to TRBJ1-3; TRBD1 might be the D (6 bases). V lost 1 base and J lost 2, with 13 bases in between. The germline CDR1 and CDR2 sequences are SGHRS and YFSETQ. There are 16 residues in the CDR3.

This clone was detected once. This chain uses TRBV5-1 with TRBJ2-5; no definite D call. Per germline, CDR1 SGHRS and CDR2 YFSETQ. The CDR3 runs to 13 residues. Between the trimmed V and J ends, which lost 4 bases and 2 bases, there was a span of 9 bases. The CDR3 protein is CASSVRIQETQYF. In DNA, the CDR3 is TGCGCCAGCAGCGTCAGAATACAAGAGACCCAGTACTTC.

CDR3 bases: TGTGCCAGCAGCGTGACAGGCTGGAATTCACCCCTCCACTTT. This codes for CASSVTGWNSPLHF. The chain has TRBV9 and TRBJ1-6, with D tentatively TRBD1 (6 bases). Between the trimmed V and J ends, which lost 2 bases and 7 bases, there was a span of 10 bases. The CDR3 is made up of 14 amino acids. The germline V gene encodes CDR1 SGDLS and CDR2 YYNGEE.

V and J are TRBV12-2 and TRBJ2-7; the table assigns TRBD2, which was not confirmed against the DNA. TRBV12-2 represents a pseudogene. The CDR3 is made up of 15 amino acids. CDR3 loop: CARVVLQTETYEQYF. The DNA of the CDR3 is TGTGCAAGGGTCGTTCTGCAGACGGAGACCTACGAGCAGTACTTC.

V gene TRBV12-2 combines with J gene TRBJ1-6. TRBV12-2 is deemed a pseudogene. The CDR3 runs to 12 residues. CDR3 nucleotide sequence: TGTGCAAGTCGCTTACGGCGACTACCCCTCCACTTT. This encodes CASRLRRLPLHF.

CDR3 loop: CASSSGTEGWPQYF. CDR3 nucleotides: TGTGCCAGCAGCTCCGGGACAGAGGGATGGCCGCAGTATTTT. J is TRBJ2-3 and V is TRBV5-8, with TRBD1 matching over 7 bases. The CDR3 is made up of 14 amino acids. The germline gives CDR1 SGHTS, CDR2 YDEGEE. V lost 3 bases, J lost 10 bases, and 11 bases stayed unmatched.

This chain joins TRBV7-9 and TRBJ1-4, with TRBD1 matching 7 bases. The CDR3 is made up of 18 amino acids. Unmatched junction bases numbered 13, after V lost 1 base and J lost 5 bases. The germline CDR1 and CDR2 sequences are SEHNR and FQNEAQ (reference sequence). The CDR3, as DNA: TGTGCCAGCAGCTTAGTGGGGCACGGACAGGAGAAAAATGAAAAACTGTTTTTT. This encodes CASSLVGHGQEKNEKLFF.